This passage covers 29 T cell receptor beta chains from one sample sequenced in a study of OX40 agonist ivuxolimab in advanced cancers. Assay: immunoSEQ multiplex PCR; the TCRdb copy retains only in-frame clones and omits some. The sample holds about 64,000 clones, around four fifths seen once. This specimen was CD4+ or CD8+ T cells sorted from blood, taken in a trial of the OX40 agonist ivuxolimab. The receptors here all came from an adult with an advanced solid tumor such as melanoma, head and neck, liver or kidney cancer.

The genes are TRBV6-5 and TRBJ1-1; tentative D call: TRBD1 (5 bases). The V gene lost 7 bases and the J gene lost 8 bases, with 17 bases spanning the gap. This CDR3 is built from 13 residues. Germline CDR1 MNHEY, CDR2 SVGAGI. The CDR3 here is CASTRARGEEAFF. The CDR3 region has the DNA TGTGCCAGCACCAGAGCGAGGGGAGAAGAAGCTTTCTTT.

The CDR3 loop reads CASSLGDRVNIQYF. The CDR3, as DNA: TGCGCCAGCAGCTTAGGGGACAGGGTTAACATTCAGTACTTC. The chain couples TRBV5-1 to TRBJ2-4; TRBD1 matches 9 bases. Germline CDR1 SGHRS, CDR2 YFSETQ. The CDR3 contains 14 residues. Losses at the gene ends were 2 bases for V and 7 bases for J; bases not matched to a gene: 4.

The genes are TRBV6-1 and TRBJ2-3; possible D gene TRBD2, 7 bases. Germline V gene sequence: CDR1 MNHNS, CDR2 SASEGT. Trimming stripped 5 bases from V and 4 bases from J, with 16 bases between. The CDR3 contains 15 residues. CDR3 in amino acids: CASSLGAGRADTQYF. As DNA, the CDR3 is TGTGCCAGCAGTCTGGGGGCAGGGAGGGCAGATACGCAGTATTTT.

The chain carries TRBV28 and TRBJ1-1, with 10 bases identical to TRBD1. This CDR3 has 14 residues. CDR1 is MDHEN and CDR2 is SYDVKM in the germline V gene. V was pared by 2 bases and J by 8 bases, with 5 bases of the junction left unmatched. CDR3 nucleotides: TGTGCCAGCAGTTTACTTCCGGGACAGGGGGAAGCTTTCTTT. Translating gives CASSLLPGQGEAFF.

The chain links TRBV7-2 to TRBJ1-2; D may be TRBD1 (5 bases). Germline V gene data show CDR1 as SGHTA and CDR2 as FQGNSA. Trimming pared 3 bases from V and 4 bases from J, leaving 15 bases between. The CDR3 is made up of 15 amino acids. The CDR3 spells CASSLSPPGSYGYTF. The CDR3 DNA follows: TGTGCCAGCAGCTTGAGCCCCCCAGGGAGCTATGGCTACACCTTC.

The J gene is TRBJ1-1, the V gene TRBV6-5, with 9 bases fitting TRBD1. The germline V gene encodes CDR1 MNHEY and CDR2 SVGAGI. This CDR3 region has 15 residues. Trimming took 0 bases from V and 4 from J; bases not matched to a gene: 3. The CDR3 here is CASSYSGTGSTEAFF. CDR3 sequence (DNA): TGTGCCAGCAGTTACTCTGGGACAGGGAGCACTGAAGCTTTCTTT.

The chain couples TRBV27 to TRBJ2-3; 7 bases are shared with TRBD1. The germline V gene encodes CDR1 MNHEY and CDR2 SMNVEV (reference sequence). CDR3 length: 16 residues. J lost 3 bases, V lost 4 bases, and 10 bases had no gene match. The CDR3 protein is CASSSRTYRGTDTQYF. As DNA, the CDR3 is TGTGCCAGCAGTTCACGTACCTACAGGGGAACAGATACGCAGTATTTT.

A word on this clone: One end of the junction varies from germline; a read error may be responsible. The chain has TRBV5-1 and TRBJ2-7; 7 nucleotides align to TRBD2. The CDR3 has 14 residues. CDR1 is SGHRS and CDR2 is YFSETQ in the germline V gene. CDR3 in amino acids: CASSAGGISYEQYF. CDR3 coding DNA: TGTGCCAGCAGCGCCGGGGGGATCAGCTACGAGCAGTACTTC.

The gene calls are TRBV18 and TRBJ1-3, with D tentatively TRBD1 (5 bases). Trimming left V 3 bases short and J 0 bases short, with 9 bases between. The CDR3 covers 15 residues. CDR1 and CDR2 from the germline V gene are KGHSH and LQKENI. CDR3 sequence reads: CASSPQQDSGNTIYF. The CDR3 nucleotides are TGTGCCAGCTCACCTCAACAGGACTCTGGAAACACCATATATTTT.

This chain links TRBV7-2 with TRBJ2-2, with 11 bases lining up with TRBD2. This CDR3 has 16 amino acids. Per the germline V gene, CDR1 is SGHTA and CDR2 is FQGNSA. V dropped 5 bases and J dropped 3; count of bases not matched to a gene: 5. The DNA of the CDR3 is TGTGCCAGCAGCAATAGCGGGAGGGTGTACACCGGGGAGCTGTTTTTT. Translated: CASSNSGRVYTGELFF.

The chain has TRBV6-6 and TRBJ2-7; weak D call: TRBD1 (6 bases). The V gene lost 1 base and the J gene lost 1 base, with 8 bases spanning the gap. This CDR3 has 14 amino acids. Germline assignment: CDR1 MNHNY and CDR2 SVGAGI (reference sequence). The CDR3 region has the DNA TGTGCCAGCAGTTACTTTACAGGGTCCTACGAGCAGTACTTC. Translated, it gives CASSYFTGSYEQYF.

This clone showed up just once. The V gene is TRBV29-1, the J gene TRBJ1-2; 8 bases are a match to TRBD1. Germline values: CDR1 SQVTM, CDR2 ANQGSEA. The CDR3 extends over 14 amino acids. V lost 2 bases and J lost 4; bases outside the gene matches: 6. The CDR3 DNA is TGCAGCGTTGAACCCAGGGGGCACTTCTATGGCTACACCTTC. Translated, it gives CSVEPRGHFYGYTF. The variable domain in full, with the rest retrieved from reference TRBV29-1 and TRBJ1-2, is SAVISQKPSRDICQRGTSLTIQCQVDSQVTMMFWYRQQPGQSLTLIATANQGSEATYESGFVIDKFPISRPNLTFSTLTVSNMSPEDSSIYLCSVEPRGHFYGYTFGSGTRLTVV.

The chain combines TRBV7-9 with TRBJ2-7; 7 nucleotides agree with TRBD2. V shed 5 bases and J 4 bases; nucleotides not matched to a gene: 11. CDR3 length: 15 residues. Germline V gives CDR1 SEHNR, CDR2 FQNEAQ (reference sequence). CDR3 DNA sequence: TGTGCCAGCAGCGGGAAAGGGGAGGGTAGGTACGAGCAGTACTTC. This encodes CASSGKGEGRYEQYF.

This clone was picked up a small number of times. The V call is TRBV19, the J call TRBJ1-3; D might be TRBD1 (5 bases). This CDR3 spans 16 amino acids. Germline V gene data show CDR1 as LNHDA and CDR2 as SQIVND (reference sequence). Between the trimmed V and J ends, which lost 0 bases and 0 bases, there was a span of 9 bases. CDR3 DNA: TGTGCCAGTAGTATAGATCGGGGGACCTCTGGAAACACCATATATTTT. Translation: CASSIDRGTSGNTIYF.

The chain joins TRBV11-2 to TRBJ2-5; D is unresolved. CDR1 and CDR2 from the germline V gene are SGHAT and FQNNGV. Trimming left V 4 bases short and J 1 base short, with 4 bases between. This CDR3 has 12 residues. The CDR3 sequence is CASSSIQETQYF. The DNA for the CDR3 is TGTGCCAGCAGCTCTATCCAAGAGACCCAGTACTTC.

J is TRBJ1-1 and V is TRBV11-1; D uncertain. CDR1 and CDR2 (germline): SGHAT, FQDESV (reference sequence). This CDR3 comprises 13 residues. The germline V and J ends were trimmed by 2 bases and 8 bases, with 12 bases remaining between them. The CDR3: CASSLSWAPEAFF. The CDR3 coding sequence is TGTGCCAGCAGCTTATCGTGGGCCCCAGAAGCTTTCTTT. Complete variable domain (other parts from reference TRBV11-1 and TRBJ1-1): EAEVAQSPRYKITEKSQAVAFWCDPISGHATLYWYRQILGQGPELLVQFQDESVVDDSQLPKDRFSAERLKGVDSTLKIQPAELGDSAMYLCASSLSWAPEAFFGQGTRLTVV.

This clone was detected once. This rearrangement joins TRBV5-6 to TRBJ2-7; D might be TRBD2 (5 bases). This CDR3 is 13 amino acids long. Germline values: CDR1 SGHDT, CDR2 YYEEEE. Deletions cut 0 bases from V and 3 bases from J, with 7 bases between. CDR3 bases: TGTGCCAGCAGCTTGGGACGGGACTACGAGCAGTACTTC. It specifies CASSLGRDYEQYF.

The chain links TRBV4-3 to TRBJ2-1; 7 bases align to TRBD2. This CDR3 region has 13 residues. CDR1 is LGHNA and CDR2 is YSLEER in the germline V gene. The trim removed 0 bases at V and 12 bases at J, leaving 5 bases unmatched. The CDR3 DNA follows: TGCGCCAGCAGCCAAGATAAGGGCGGGGGGCAGTTCTTC. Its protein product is CASSQDKGGGQFF.

The chain's CDR3 is CASSGRDRAEKKLFF. DNA for the CDR3: TGTGCCAGCAGCGGAAGGGACAGGGCCGAAAAGAAACTGTTTTTT. The rearrangement joins TRBV11-3 to TRBJ1-4; 9 positions match TRBD1. Germline lookup yields CDR1 SGHNT and CDR2 YENEEA. This CDR3 contains 15 residues. V lost 5 bases, J lost 11 bases, and 12 bases stayed unmatched.

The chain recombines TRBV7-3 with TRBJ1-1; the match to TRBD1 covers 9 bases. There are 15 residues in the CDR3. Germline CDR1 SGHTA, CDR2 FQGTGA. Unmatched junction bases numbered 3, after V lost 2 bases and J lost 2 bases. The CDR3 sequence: CASSLQGQGNTEAFF. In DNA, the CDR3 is TGTGCCAGCAGCTTACAGGGACAGGGTAACACTGAAGCTTTCTTT.

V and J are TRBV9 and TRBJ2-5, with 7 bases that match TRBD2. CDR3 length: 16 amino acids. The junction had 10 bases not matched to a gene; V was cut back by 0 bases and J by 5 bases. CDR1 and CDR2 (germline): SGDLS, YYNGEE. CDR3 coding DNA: TGTGCCAGCAGCGTAGGTGCTAGCGGAGATTCCGAGACCCAGTACTTC. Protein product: CASSVGASGDSETQYF.

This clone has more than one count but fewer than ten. The CDR3 sequence: CASSQARGQGASYEQYF. The CDR3, as DNA: TGCGCCAGCAGCCAGGCCAGAGGACAGGGGGCATCCTACGAGCAGTACTTC. This chain joins TRBV4-1 and TRBJ2-7; 11 bases align to TRBD1. Germline V CDR1 and CDR2: MGHRA, YSYEKL. The ends lost 3 bases at V and 1 base at J; junction bases unmatched: 8. The CDR3 runs to 17 residues.

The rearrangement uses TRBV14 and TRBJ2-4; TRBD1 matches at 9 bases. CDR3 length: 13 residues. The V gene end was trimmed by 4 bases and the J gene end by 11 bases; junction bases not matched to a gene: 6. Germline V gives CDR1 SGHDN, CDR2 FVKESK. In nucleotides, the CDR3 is TGTGCCAGCAGCCGCACTTGGACAGGGGTTCAGTACTTC. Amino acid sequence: CASSRTWTGVQYF.

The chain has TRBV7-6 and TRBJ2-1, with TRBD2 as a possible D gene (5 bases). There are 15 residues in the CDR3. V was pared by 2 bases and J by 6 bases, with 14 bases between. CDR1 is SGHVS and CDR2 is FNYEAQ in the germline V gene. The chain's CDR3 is CASSLMVSSINEQFF. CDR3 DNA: TGTGCCAGCAGCTTAATGGTGTCTAGCATCAATGAGCAGTTCTTC.

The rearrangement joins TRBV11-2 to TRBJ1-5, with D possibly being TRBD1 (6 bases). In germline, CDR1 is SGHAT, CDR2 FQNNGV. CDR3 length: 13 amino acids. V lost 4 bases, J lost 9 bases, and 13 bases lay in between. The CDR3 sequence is CASSSGQLGPQHF. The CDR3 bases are TGTGCCAGCAGCTCTGGACAGCTCGGGCCCCAGCATTTT. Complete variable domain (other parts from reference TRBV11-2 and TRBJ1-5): EAGVAQSPRYKIIEKRQSVAFWCNPISGHATLYWYQQILGQGPKLLIQFQNNGVVDDSQLPKDRFSAERLKGVDSTLKIQPAKLEDSAVYLCASSSGQLGPQHFGDGTRLSIL.

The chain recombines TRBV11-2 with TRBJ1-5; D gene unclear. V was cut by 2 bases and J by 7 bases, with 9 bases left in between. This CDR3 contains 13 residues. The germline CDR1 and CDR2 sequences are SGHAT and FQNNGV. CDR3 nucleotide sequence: TGTGCCAGCAGCTTATATGCGGAGCAGCCCCAGCATTTT. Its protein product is CASSLYAEQPQHF.

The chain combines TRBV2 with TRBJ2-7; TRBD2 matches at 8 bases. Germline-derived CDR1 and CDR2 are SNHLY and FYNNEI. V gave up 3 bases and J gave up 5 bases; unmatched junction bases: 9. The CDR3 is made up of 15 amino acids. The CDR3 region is CASSDFSGIWNEQYF. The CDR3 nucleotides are TGTGCCAGCAGTGACTTTAGCGGGATTTGGAACGAGCAGTACTTC.

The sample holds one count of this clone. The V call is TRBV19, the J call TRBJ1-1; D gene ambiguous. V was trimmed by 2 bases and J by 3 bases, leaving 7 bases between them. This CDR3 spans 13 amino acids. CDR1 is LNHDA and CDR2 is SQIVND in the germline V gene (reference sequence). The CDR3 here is CASSIKGYTEAFF. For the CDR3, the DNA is TGTGCCAGTAGTATAAAGGGCTACACTGAAGCTTTCTTT.

CDR3: CASSQEQRARSTDTQYF. The CDR3 bases are TGCGCCAGCAGCCAAGAACAGCGGGCCCGGTCCACAGATACGCAGTATTTT. V gene TRBV4-1 combines with J gene TRBJ2-3, with a possible D match to TRBD2 (6 bases). Deletions cut 0 bases from V and 2 bases from J, with 15 bases between. Per the germline V gene, CDR1 is MGHRA and CDR2 is YSYEKL. The CDR3 extends over 17 amino acids.